The 3 T cell receptor beta chains presented below share a single source sample, sequenced in a study of beta chain features in type 1 diabetes. For these receptors, no antigen is known. General study results and limits: Shortening that was moderate but significant affected the TCRB CDR3s of Type 1 diabetes patients in all four CD4+ subsets.

The sequenced template was cDNA made from the entire isolated RNA. Using immunoSEQ multiplex PCR, the repertoire was profiled, and TCRdb retains in-frame clones only, with some absent. The repertoire has 640,000 or so clones, 11% to 15% of them found once; the top ten carry just under 0.04%. The sample was naive CD4+ T cells from blood. The receptors were sampled from a man between 18 and 29 years old with type 1 diabetes.

CDR3 DNA: TGTGCCACCAGCAGAGTACCAGCGGGGGGGATTAGCACAGATACGCAGTATTTT. Translating gives CATSRVPAGGISTDTQYF. The chain joins TRBV15 to TRBJ2-3; TRBD2 aligns across 10 bases. CDR3 length: 18 residues. The ends lost 1 base at V and 0 bases at J; junction bases unmatched: 7. Germline values: CDR1 LNHNV, CDR2 YYDKDF (reference sequence).

This clone was detected only a few times. The chain is built from TRBV7-9 and TRBJ2-1; D may be TRBD1 (5 bases). CDR1 is SEHNR, CDR2 FQNEAQ, per germline (reference sequence). The CDR3 is made up of 11 amino acids. Trimming shortened V by 6 bases and J by 7 bases, and 7 bases separated the two germline ends. The CDR3 loop is CASRQENEQFF. The CDR3 DNA reads TGTGCCAGCAGACAGGAGAATGAGCAGTTCTTC.

The chain is built from TRBV18 and TRBJ2-7, with D maybe TRBD2 (6 bases). This CDR3 spans 17 amino acids. Trimming took off 3 bases at V and 6 bases at J, with 24 bases between the two ends. Germline V gene lookup returns CDR1 KGHSH and CDR2 LQKENI. The CDR3 loop is CASSPNLVYGGMSEQYF. CDR3 nucleotides: TGTGCCAGCTCACCGAACCTCGTCTACGGGGGAATGAGCGAGCAGTACTTC. The entire variable domain, with the rest obtained from reference TRBV18 and TRBJ2-7, is as follows: NAGVMQNPRHLVRRRGQEARLRCSPMKGHSHVYWYRQLPEEGLKFMVYLQKENIIDESGMPKERFSAEFPKEGPSILRIQQVVRGDSAAYFCASSPNLVYGGMSEQYFGPGTRLTVT.